The source of this T cell receptor (beta chain) is a study of cytomegalovirus exposure and HLA in healthy donors. The donors were healthy bone marrow donors. The CDR3 spans 16 residues. Germline assignment: CDR1 SEHNR and CDR2 FQNEAQ (reference sequence). The study, taken as a whole, reports: In vitro testing confirmed a few CMV-associated chains as specific for CMV antigens. The study flagged some 170 TCR beta chains as cytomegalovirus-associated.

With 60 Vbeta and 13 Jbeta primers, the PCR was carried out. Generated by immunoSEQ multiplex PCR, the TCRdb table keeps only in-frame clones and is missing some. The table has 130,000 or so clones, nearly 90% seen once. With regard to this clone: Its specificity is not known. At one end the junction does not follow the germline gene, possibly because of a read error.

The chain has TRBV7-9 and TRBJ1-4; TRBD1 agrees at 11 bases. The receptor was isolated from a woman between 35 and 50 years old in good health and CMV-seronegative. Sequencing was done on a sample of PBMCs. The CDR3 reads CSSSLIPGTGGEKLFF. The CDR3 DNA sequence: TGTTCCAGCAGCTTAATTCCCGGGACAGGGGGTGAAAAACTGTTTTTT.